These T cell receptor beta chains were read from a single sample in a study of blood T cell repertoires in COVID-19. Profiled with immunoSEQ multiplex PCR; TCRdb holds only in-frame clones, not every one. This sample has tens of thousands of clones; over 80% occur once, and the top ten carry roughly 13%. Input material: peripheral blood. The receptor set was obtained from a woman of 80 years or more with acute or convalescent COVID-19. The CDR3 runs from the conserved cysteine through the conserved F or W. A D gene is named only where the DNA matches it firmly. Clone sizes are given selectively: once, few, many, or a class where the clone is expanded.

d_call clone_size j_call v_call cdr3_nt cdr3_aa
- many TRBJ2-1 TRBV7-2 TGTGCCAGCAGCTTAGTTAACGGGAGATTTAACAATGAGCAGTTCTTC CASSLVNGRFNNEQFF
TRBD2 - TRBJ2-3 TRBV5-1 TGCGCCAGCAGCTTAGATTCGCTAGCGGGAGGTGATACGCAGTATTTT CASSLDSLAGGDTQYF
- - TRBJ2-7 TRBV2 TGTGCCAGCAGTGTGTACCCGGGGTCCACGCCCTCCTACGAGCAGTACTTC CASSVYPGSTPSYEQYF
TRBD1 - TRBJ2-3 TRBV6-1 TGTGCCAGCAGTGTGACAGGGGTCATCAGCACAGATACGCAGTATTTT CASSVTGVISTDTQYF
- - TRBJ1-1 TRBV30 TGTGCCTGGGAGCGGGGGCCTGGCACTGAAGCTTTCTTT CAWERGPGTEAFF
TRBD1 - TRBJ1-1 TRBV7-9 TGTGCCAGCAGCCGACAGGGATTCACTGAAGCTTTCTTT CASSRQGFTEAFF
- - TRBJ2-3 TRBV6-1 TGTGCCAGCAGTGAATTAACGCCCCTCCCGGGGTCGGATACGCAGTATTTT CASSELTPLPGSDTQYF
- - TRBJ1-2 TRBV6-5 TGTGCCAGCAGTTCTCCCGGGGAGTACAATGGCTACACCTTC CASSSPGEYNGYTF
- - TRBJ2-1 TRBV5-8 TGTGCCAGCAGCCCTGGAGGGACCCCGAGGGGAGAGCAGTTCTTC CASSPGGTPRGEQFF
- once TRBJ1-5 TRBV19 TGTGCCAGTAGTCTAATGCAAGAAGGCAATCAGCCCCAGCATTTT CASSLMQEGNQPQHF
- - TRBJ2-6 TRBV27 TGTGCCAGCAGTCAGTGGACGGGGGAAAGGGCTGGGGCCAACGTCCTGACTTTC CASSQWTGERAGANVLTF
TRBD2 - TRBJ2-3 TRBV10-2 TGCGCCAGCACACCGGGACTAGCGGGACTAGATACGCAGTATTTT CASTPGLAGLDTQYF
TRBD2 - TRBJ2-3 TRBV13 TGTGCCAGCAGCCGCATAGCGGGAGGTATGAATACGCAGTATTTT CASSRIAGGMNTQYF
- - TRBJ2-7 TRBV7-8 TGTGCCAGCAGCCGAACAGGTCGTTTAGTGGAGCAGTACTTC CASSRTGRLVEQYF
- - TRBJ2-7 TRBV2 TGTGCCAGCAGTGTGGACTCATACGAGCAGTACTTC CASSVDSYEQYF
TRBD1 - TRBJ1-2 TRBV5-8 TGTGCCAGCAGCTTAGGACTTGACAGGGGAAACTATGGCTACACCTTC CASSLGLDRGNYGYTF
TRBD2 - TRBJ2-5 TRBV6-4 TGTGCCAGCAGTACCCGGGAGGGGGAGACCCAGTACTTC CASSTREGETQYF
- - TRBJ1-5 TRBV6-1 TGTGCCAGCAGTGAGAGGGGGGGATCCCAGCCCCAGCATTTT CASSERGGSQPQHF
TRBD1 - TRBJ1-5 TRBV4-1 TGCGCCAGCAGCCAACATCCTTACAGGGGGCTGAATCAGCCCCAGCATTTT CASSQHPYRGLNQPQHF
- - TRBJ2-3 TRBV11-2 TGTGCCAGCAGCTTAGTAGCGGCCGTGGCTGATACGCAGTATTTT CASSLVAAVADTQYF
TRBD1 - TRBJ2-7 TRBV6-6 TGTGCCAGCAGTCCCCGCACGGCAATCCTGGACAGGTTACCCTACGAGCAGTACTTC CASSPRTAILDRLPYEQYF
- - TRBJ2-7 TRBV18 TGTGCCAGCTCACCCAGGGAAGGGGCGCAGTACTTC CASSPREGAQYF
TRBD1 - TRBJ2-1 TRBV29-1 TGCAGCGCCGACGGGACAGCCAACAATGAGCAGTTCTTC CSADGTANNEQFF
- once TRBJ1-2 TRBV20-1 TGCAGTGCTAGATTTGGGCAGATCTACACCTTC CSARFGQIYTF
- - TRBJ1-2 TRBV6-5 TGTGCCAGCAGTTCCCCAGCGAGGAAAGCGGATGGCTACACCTTC CASSSPARKADGYTF
TRBD1 - TRBJ1-2 TRBV19 TGTGCCAGTAGTATTCGGGGGACAGGGAGAGATGGCTACACCTTC CASSIRGTGRDGYTF
- - TRBJ1-2 TRBV28 TGTGCCAGCAGTTTATCGGGGACAAGGAAGGATGGCTACACCTTC CASSLSGTRKDGYTF
- - TRBJ2-7 TRBV5-1 TGCGCCAGCAGCCGGGGTTCCTTCCCGTACGAGCAGTACTTC CASSRGSFPYEQYF
- - TRBJ2-2 TRBV7-9 TGTGCCAGCAGCTTAGGTCAGATGCTGTTTTTT CASSLGQMLFF
- - TRBJ1-1 TRBV4-3 TGCGCCAGCAGCCCCACAGTGAACACTGAAGCTTTCTTT CASSPTVNTEAFF
- - TRBJ2-7 TRBV5-1 TGCGCCAGCAGCCTAACGGTTGGAGCGGGCGTTTACGAGCAGTACTTC CASSLTVGAGVYEQYF
TRBD1 - TRBJ1-3 TRBV28 TGTGCCAGCGCAGGGTCCGGGACAGGGGCTGGAAACACCATATATTTT CASAGSGTGAGNTIYF
TRBD1 once TRBJ2-7 TRBV3-1/TRBV3-2 TGTGCCAGCAGCCACGACAGGGGCTACGAGCAGTACTTC CASSHDRGYEQYF
TRBD1 once TRBJ1-5 TRBV19 TGTGCCAGTAGCGTCACACAGGGGAATCAGCCCCAGCATTTT CASSVTQGNQPQHF
- - TRBJ2-2 TRBV19 TGTGCCAGTAGCTCATGGGGAGACGGGGAGCTGTTTTTT CASSSWGDGELFF
TRBD2 - TRBJ2-7 TRBV10-1 TGCGCCAGCAGTGAGCTCCCCGGGACAGGGATTAATAAGACTAGCGGGAGATACGAGCAGTACTTC CASSELPGTGINKTSGRYEQYF
- - TRBJ2-7 TRBV11-2 TGTGCCAGCAGCTTATCGGCAGGCTACGAGCAGTACTTC CASSLSAGYEQYF
- - TRBJ1-6 TRBV28 TGTGCCAGCAGTTCCCAGACTCGGCCCGGGGGGAATTCACCCCTCCACTTT CASSSQTRPGGNSPLHF
TRBD2 - TRBJ2-1 TRBV7-9 TGTGCCAGCAGCTTACGGAGTAGCGGGAACTACAATGAGCAGTTCTTC CASSLRSSGNYNEQFF
TRBD1 - TRBJ2-1 TRBV19 TGTGCCAGTAAACCGGGACAGTCCTACAATGAGCAGTTCTTC CASKPGQSYNEQFF
- - TRBJ1-4 TRBV18 TGTGCCAGCTCAACCAACAGTAATGAAAAACTGTTTTTT CASSTNSNEKLFF